The 27 T cell receptor beta chains below all came from one sample that was sequenced in a study of blood T cell repertoires in COVID-19. Only in-frame clones appear in the TCRdb table, and some are missing; sequencing was by immunoSEQ multiplex PCR. The repertoire consists of roughly 300,000 clones, with approximately 89% occurring once and the leading ten covering about 5%. The sample consisted of PBMCs or T cells enriched from blood (not recorded which). Receptor source: a young woman who had recovered from COVID-19.

The chain couples TRBV19 to TRBJ1-4, with 7 bases fitting TRBD1. V lost 4 bases to trimming and J lost 4 bases; unmatched junction nucleotides: 6. CDR3 length: 15 residues. Germline values: CDR1 LNHDA, CDR2 SQIVND (reference sequence). CDR3 nucleotide sequence: TGTGCCAGTAGTACGACAGGGTGGGATAATGAAAAACTGTTTTTT. This codes for CASSTTGWDNEKLFF.

The CDR3 bases are TGTGCCAGCAGTTTACCCAGTTATACGCAGTATTTT. Translated: CASSLPSYTQYF. The rearrangement joins TRBV28 to TRBJ2-3; no clear D gene. Germline V lookup: CDR1 MDHEN, CDR2 SYDVKM. The germline V and J ends were trimmed by 2 bases and 7 bases, with 7 bases remaining between them. The CDR3 spans 12 residues.

The chain recombines TRBV27 with TRBJ2-7; TRBD2 matches at 8 bases. CDR1 is MNHEY, CDR2 SMNVEV, per germline (reference sequence). V dropped 5 bases and J dropped 0; count of bases not matched to a gene: 9. There are 16 residues in the CDR3. Written as DNA, the CDR3 is TGTGCCAGCAGTCCCCGCCTCGGGGGGGTCTCCTACGAGCAGTACTTC. Translating it yields CASSPRLGGVSYEQYF.

V usage is TRBV2 and J usage is TRBJ2-7; TRBD1 is a possible D gene (6 bases). Germline CDR1 is SNHLY and CDR2 is FYNNEI. The CDR3 spans 13 residues. V lost 7 bases to trimming and J lost 3 bases, with 13 bases between them. The CDR3 loop is CASTAGDDYEQYF. CDR3 DNA: TGTGCCAGCACGGCAGGGGACGACTACGAGCAGTACTTC.

The CDR3 loop is CASSLHGTGFNEKLFF. DNA for the CDR3: TGTGCCAGCAGTTTACACGGGACAGGTTTTAATGAAAAACTGTTTTTT. The chain couples TRBV28 to TRBJ1-4, with 8 bases lining up with TRBD1. V dropped 2 bases and J dropped 4; count of bases not matched to a gene: 6. Germline lookup yields CDR1 MDHEN and CDR2 SYDVKM. This CDR3 region has 16 residues. Supplemented by reference TRBV28 and TRBJ1-4, the full variable domain reads DVKVTQSSRYLVKRTGEKVFLECVQDMDHENMFWYRQDPGLGLRLIYFSYDVKMKEKGDIPEGYSVSREKKERFSLILESASTNQTSMYLCASSLHGTGFNEKLFFGSGTQLSVL.

The V and J genes are TRBV5-6 and TRBJ2-7; perhaps TRBD2 as D (5 bases). Between the trimmed V and J ends, which lost 0 bases and 1 base, there was a span of 11 bases. The CDR3 is 15 amino acids. CDR1 and CDR2 from the germline V gene are SGHDT and YYEEEE. CDR3 amino acids: CASSLGTGWSYEQYF. DNA for the CDR3: TGTGCCAGCAGCTTGGGGACGGGATGGTCCTACGAGCAGTACTTC.

This chain uses TRBV20-1 with TRBJ2-7, with TRBD2 matching 7 bases. Germline CDR1 and CDR2: DFQATT and SNEGSKA (reference sequence). J was trimmed by 6 bases and V by 6 bases; bases with no gene match: 5. The CDR3 spans 11 residues. The CDR3 here is CSATRGGEQYF. As DNA, the CDR3 is TGCAGTGCAACCCGCGGGGGCGAGCAGTACTTC.

The chain links TRBV12-3 or TRBV12-4 to TRBJ1-1; a possible D gene is TRBD1 (5 bases). The CDR3 is 13 amino acids. Trimming removed 5 bases from V and 2 bases from J, with 9 bases in between. The CDR3 DNA reads TGTGCCAGCAGTATGACAGCCAACACTGAAGCTTTCTTT. Encoded protein: CASSMTANTEAFF.

The chain links TRBV2 to TRBJ1-5; 8 nucleotides line up with TRBD1. CDR1 is SNHLY and CDR2 is FYNNEI in the germline V gene. Unmatched junction bases numbered 3, after V lost 5 bases and J lost 0 bases. The CDR3 sequence is 15 residues long. The CDR3 DNA follows: TGTGCCAGCAGTCGAGGGACAGGTAGCAATCAGCCCCAGCATTTT. Residues: CASSRGTGSNQPQHF.

This clone was seen only a few times. The chain recombines TRBV11-2 with TRBJ2-1, with TRBD1 identical over 9 bases. The CDR3 loop spans 15 amino acids. V lost 5 bases and J lost 8; bases outside the gene matches: 10. Germline CDR1 and CDR2: SGHAT and FQNNGV. CDR3: CASSPQHRGLDEQFF. DNA for the CDR3: TGTGCCAGCAGCCCACAGCACAGGGGGCTGGATGAGCAGTTCTTC.

The V gene is TRBV11-2, the J gene TRBJ1-1; unclear D gene. V was pared by 0 bases and J by 7 bases, with 6 bases between. Germline lookup yields CDR1 SGHAT and CDR2 FQNNGV. The CDR3 is 12 residues long. CDR3 coding DNA: TGTGCCAGCAGCTTAGAGGTCGGTGAAGCTTTCTTT. Protein product: CASSLEVGEAFF.

The gene calls are TRBV9 and TRBJ1-4; D gene unclear. Per germline, CDR1 SGDLS and CDR2 YYNGEE. Trimming removed 6 bases at V and 8 bases at J, with 17 bases between. The CDR3 is 14 residues long. CDR3 residues: CASKRGPDNEKLFF. The CDR3 nucleotides are TGTGCCAGCAAGCGAGGCCCAGATAACGAAAAACTGTTTTTT. The whole variable domain, remainder taken from reference TRBV9 and TRBJ1-4, is DSGVTQTPKHLITATGQRVTLRCSPRSGDLSVYWYQQSLDQGLQFLIQYYNGEERAKGNILERFSAQQFPDLHSELNLSSLELGDSALYFCASKRGPDNEKLFFGSGTQLSVL.

J is TRBJ2-1 and V is TRBV6-5, with 9 bases aligning to TRBD2. Germline CDR1 and CDR2: MNHEY and SVGAGI. The CDR3 has 14 residues. J lost 12 bases, V lost 4 bases, and 10 bases had no gene match. CDR3 in amino acids: CASSFPGGGAVQFF. CDR3 sequence (DNA): TGTGCCAGCAGTTTCCCCGGCGGGGGGGCAGTGCAGTTCTTC.

J is TRBJ2-7 and V is TRBV5-4; the D gene is possibly TRBD1 (6 bases). CDR3 length: 15 amino acids. Germline-derived CDR1 and CDR2 are SGHNT and YYREEE (reference sequence). Trimming cost V 0 bases and J 2 bases, with 12 bases left between them. For the CDR3, the DNA is TGTGCCAGCAGCTTGGCCGGGACACAAGCCTACGAGCAGTACTTC. Protein product: CASSLAGTQAYEQYF.

V gene TRBV3-1 (or the pseudogene TRBV3-2) combines with J gene TRBJ1-6; D remains unclear. Trimming left V 1 base short and J 5 bases short, with 9 bases between. Germline V gives CDR1 LGHDT, CDR2 YNNKEL (reference sequence). The CDR3 is made up of 15 amino acids. CDR3 in DNA: TGTGCCAGCAGCCAAGGAGCGCACAATAATTCACCCCTCCACTTT. This translates into CASSQGAHNNSPLHF.

The rearrangement links TRBV28 to TRBJ2-4, with 8 bases identical to TRBD2. Per the germline V gene, CDR1 is MDHEN and CDR2 is SYDVKM. With V trimmed by 4 bases and J by 6 bases, 8 bases remained unmatched. The CDR3 has 15 residues. The CDR3 loop reads CASSSGGDMGNIQYF. CDR3 DNA: TGTGCCAGCAGTTCCGGGGGGGATATGGGAAACATTCAGTACTTC.

This clone was seen just once. The chain employs TRBV7-2 and TRBJ1-1, with D unresolved. CDR3 size: 13 residues. V shed 0 bases and J shed 6 bases, with 8 bases lying between them. Germline CDR1 reads SGHTA; CDR2 reads FQGNSA. The CDR3 sequence is CASSLAGAAEAFF. In DNA form, the CDR3 reads TGTGCCAGCAGCTTAGCCGGAGCCGCTGAAGCTTTCTTT.

V is TRBV30 and J is TRBJ1-6, with no clear D. The V end was cut by 0 bases, the J end by 11 bases, with 11 bases between. The CDR3 length is 13 residues. The germline V gene encodes CDR1 GTSNPN and CDR2 SVGIG (reference sequence). The DNA of the CDR3 is TGTGCCTGGAGTGTCACGGGGAACCCACCCCTCCACTTT. It translates to CAWSVTGNPPLHF.

The V call is TRBV3-1 (or the pseudogene TRBV3-2), the J call TRBJ2-3; D might be TRBD2 (6 bases). Germline V lookup: CDR1 LGHDT, CDR2 YNNKEL (reference sequence). The V gene lost 0 bases and the J gene lost 3 bases, with 13 bases spanning the gap. There are 16 residues in the CDR3. The CDR3 region is CASSQDISGETDTQYF. The CDR3 DNA reads as TGTGCCAGCAGCCAAGATATATCGGGGGAGACAGATACGCAGTATTTT.

The J gene is TRBJ1-5, the V gene TRBV27, with a possible D match to TRBD1 (5 bases). CDR1 is MNHEY and CDR2 is SMNVEV in the germline V gene (reference sequence). The V and J ends lost 3 bases and 3 bases respectively, with 9 bases between them. The CDR3 sequence is 14 residues long. The CDR3 protein is CASSFDSSNQPQHF. The DNA for the CDR3 is TGTGCCAGCAGTTTCGACAGCTCCAATCAGCCCCAGCATTTT.

The V and J genes are TRBV12-5 and TRBJ1-3; D ambiguous. V dropped 7 bases and J dropped 0 bases, with 10 bases sitting between them. From germline, CDR1 is LGHNT and CDR2 FRNRAP. The length of the CDR3 is 14 residues. The CDR3 sequence: CASAQQISGNTIYF. CDR3 DNA: TGTGCTAGTGCCCAACAAATCTCTGGAAACACCATATATTTT.

The CDR3 is CATTPLEEQFF. The CDR3 coding sequence is TGTGCCACCACCCCCCTGGAGGAGCAGTTCTTC. The V gene is TRBV5-4, the J gene TRBJ2-1; no firm D call. Germline assignment: CDR1 SGHNT and CDR2 YYREEE (reference sequence). Trimming left V 9 bases short and J 10 bases short, with 14 bases between. The CDR3 is 11 residues long.

J is TRBJ1-1 and V is TRBV5-6, with 7 positions matching TRBD1. Trimming removed 4 bases from V and 7 bases from J; junction bases left unmatched: 7. CDR1 SGHDT and CDR2 YYEEEE come from the germline V gene. This CDR3 is built from 13 residues. CDR3 DNA sequence: TGTGCCAGCAGCCGGGGACAGAGAATTGAAGCTTTCTTT. Translation: CASSRGQRIEAFF.

This chain connects TRBV7-9 to TRBJ1-6; TRBD1 is a possible D gene (6 bases). The CDR3 loop spans 17 amino acids. Germline CDR1 SEHNR, CDR2 FQNEAQ (reference sequence). V shed 2 bases and J shed 3 bases, with 14 bases lying between them. CDR3 in amino acids: CASSLTPSRGYNSPLHF. The CDR3 DNA sequence: TGTGCCAGCAGCTTAACCCCCAGCAGGGGCTATAATTCACCCCTCCACTTT.

The chain employs TRBV18 and TRBJ1-1; 7 bases are shared with TRBD1. The V gene end was trimmed by 5 bases and the J gene end by 0 bases; junction bases not matched to a gene: 3. This CDR3 has 14 residues. The V gene's germline CDR1 is KGHSH and CDR2 LQKENI. In DNA form, the CDR3 reads TGTGCCAGCTCATCCGGGACAGTGAACACTGAAGCTTTCTTT. Translation: CASSSGTVNTEAFF.

The chain is built from TRBV19 and TRBJ1-5; 8 positions agree with TRBD1. Germline V lookup: CDR1 LNHDA, CDR2 SQIVND (reference sequence). The ends lost 4 bases at V and 7 bases at J; junction bases unmatched: 3. The CDR3 spans 13 residues. The CDR3 DNA follows: TGTGCCAGTAGTAGGACAGGGTGGCAGCCCCAGCATTTT. Encoded protein: CASSRTGWQPQHF.

In DNA form, the CDR3 reads TGTGCCAGCAGCCTCGGGCAGGGCGGGGATGGCTACACCTTC. This codes for CASSLGQGGDGYTF. This chain joins TRBV7-9 and TRBJ1-2; tentative D call: TRBD1 (5 bases). Germline V gene lookup returns CDR1 SEHNR and CDR2 FQNEAQ (reference sequence). CDR3 length: 14 amino acids. Trimming stripped 5 bases from V and 6 bases from J, with 16 bases between. The full variable domain, in which reference TRBV7-9 and TRBJ1-2 provide the parts outside the CDR3, is DTGVSQNPRHKITKRGQNVTFRCDPISEHNRLYWYRQTLGQGPEFLTYFQNEAQLEKSRLLSDRFSAERPKGSFSTLEIQRTEQGDSAMYLCASSLGQGGDGYTFGSGTRLTVV.